What follows is one TCR beta chain and its context. Antigen: not known. TCR beta cDNA was reverse-transcribed from approximately 0.45 ug of total RNA. The reaction used a constant-region primer and ProtoScript II reverse transcriptase. A slightly modified ARM-PCR protocol with three nested multiplex PCR rounds produced these TCR beta libraries. For around 9 cycles apiece, the opening two PCR rounds ran with TRBV1-TRBV30 forward primers and a C-beta reverse primer. TCRdb reanalysed the multiplex PCR reads using MiXCR and keeps one entry per CDR3 protein. The sample includes some 110,000 distinct CDR3 sequences, around 84% of them seen just once. The data belong to a study of tumor-infiltrating lymphocytes in primary liver carcinoma. Study overall: With diameters of roughly 4 to 10 cm, tumors were stage T1-T3 N0M0.

Starting material for RNA and DNA co-extraction consisted of about 17-30 mg of unsorted bulk tissue. Every tumor contributed samples taken at five separate regions. V was pared by 0 bases and J by 4 bases, with 19 bases between. Per the germline V gene, CDR1 is SGHDT and CDR2 is YYEEEE. CDR3 size: 17 residues. Study-wide findings and caveats: All five tumor regions shared only about 8-25% of top clones.

The sample was liver tumor tissue from sampling region 3. The subset is: tumor region T3, left-lateral pole. This TCR was recovered from a man aged 35-49 years with primary liver carcinoma and hepatitis B virus infection. The genes are TRBV5-6 and TRBJ1-2, with a weak D call TRBD1 (6 bases). The CDR3 reads CASSLGQVMRPFYGYTF. The CDR3 DNA is TGTGCCAGCAGCTTGGGACAGGTGATGCGCCCCTTCTATGGCTACACCTTC.